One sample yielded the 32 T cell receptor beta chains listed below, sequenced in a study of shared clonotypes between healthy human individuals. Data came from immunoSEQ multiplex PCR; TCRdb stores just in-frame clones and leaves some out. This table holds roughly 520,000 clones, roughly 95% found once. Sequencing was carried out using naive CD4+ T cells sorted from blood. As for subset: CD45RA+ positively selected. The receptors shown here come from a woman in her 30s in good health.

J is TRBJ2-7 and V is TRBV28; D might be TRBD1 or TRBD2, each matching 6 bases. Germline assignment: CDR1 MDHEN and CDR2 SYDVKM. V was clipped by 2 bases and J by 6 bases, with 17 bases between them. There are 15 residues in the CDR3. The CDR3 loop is CASSLPDRWGVEQYF. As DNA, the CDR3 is TGTGCCAGCAGTTTACCTGACAGGTGGGGGGTCGAGCAGTACTTC.

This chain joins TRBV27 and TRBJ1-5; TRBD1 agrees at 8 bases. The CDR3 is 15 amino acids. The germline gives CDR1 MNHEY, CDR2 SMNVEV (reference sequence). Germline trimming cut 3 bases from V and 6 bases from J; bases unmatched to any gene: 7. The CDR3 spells CASSFSSGGGQPQHF. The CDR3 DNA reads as TGTGCCAGCAGTTTTTCTTCAGGGGGCGGTCAGCCCCAGCATTTT.

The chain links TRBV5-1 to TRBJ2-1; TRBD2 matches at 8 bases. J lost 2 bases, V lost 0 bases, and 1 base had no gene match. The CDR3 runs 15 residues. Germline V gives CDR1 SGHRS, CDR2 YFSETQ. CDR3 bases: TGCGCCAGCAGCTTGGTAGCGGGAACCTACAATGAGCAGTTCTTC. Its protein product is CASSLVAGTYNEQFF.

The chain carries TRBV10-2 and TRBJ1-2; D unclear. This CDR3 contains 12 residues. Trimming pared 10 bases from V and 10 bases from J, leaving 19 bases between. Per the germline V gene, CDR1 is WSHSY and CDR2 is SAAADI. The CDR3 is CAIGPFHGDYTF. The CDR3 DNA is TGCGCCATTGGCCCCTTTCATGGTGACTACACCTTC.

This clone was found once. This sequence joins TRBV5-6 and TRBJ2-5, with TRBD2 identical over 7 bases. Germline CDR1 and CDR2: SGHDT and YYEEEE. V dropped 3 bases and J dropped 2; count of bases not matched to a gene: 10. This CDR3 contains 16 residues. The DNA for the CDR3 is TGTGCCAGCAGCTCGAGAGCGGGATGGTGGCAAGAGACCCAGTACTTC. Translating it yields CASSSRAGWWQETQYF.

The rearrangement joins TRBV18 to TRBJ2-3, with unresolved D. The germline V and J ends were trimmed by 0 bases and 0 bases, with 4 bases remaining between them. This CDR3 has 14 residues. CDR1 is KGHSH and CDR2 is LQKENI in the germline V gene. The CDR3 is CASSPPASTDTQYF. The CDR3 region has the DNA TGTGCCAGCTCACCACCGGCAAGCACAGATACGCAGTATTTT.

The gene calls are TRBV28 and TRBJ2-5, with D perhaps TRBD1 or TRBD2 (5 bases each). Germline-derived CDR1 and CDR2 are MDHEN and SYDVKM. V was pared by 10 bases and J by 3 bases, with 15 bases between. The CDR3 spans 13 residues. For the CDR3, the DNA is TGTGCCACCACGGGACGGAAAAAAGAGACCCAGTACTTC. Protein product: CATTGRKKETQYF.

Here the CDR3 reads CASTSIGQLSSYEQYF. CDR3 nucleotide sequence: TGTGCCAGCACTTCGATCGGACAGCTCTCATCCTACGAGCAGTACTTC. The chain couples TRBV28 to TRBJ2-7, with D tentatively TRBD1 (6 bases). The CDR3 sequence is 16 residues long. With 7 bases removed from V and 1 base from J, the gap between germline ends came to 20 bases. The germline gives CDR1 MDHEN, CDR2 SYDVKM.

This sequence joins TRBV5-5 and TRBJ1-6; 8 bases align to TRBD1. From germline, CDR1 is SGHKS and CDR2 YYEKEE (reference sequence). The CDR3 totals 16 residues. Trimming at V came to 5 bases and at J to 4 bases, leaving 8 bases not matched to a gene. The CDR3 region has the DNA TGTGCCAGCAGACCCCCCGGGACAGGATATAATTCACCCCTCCACTTT. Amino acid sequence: CASRPPGTGYNSPLHF.

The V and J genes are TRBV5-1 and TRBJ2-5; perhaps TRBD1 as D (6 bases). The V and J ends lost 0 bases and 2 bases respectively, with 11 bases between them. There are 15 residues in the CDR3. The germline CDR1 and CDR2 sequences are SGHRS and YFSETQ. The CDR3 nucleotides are TGCGCCAGCAGCTTGGCAACAGGGAAACAAGAGACCCAGTACTTC. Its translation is CASSLATGKQETQYF.

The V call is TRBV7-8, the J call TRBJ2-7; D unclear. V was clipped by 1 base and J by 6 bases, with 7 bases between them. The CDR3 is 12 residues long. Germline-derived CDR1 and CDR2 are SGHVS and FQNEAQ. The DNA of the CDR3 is TGTGCCAGCAGCTTAGTCTTGGGCGAGCAGTACTTC. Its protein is CASSLVLGEQYF.

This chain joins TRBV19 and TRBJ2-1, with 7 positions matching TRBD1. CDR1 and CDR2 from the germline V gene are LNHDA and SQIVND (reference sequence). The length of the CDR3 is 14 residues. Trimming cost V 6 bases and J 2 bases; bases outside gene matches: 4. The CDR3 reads CASSMQGAYNEQFF. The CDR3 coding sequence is TGTGCCAGTAGCATGCAGGGGGCCTACAATGAGCAGTTCTTC.

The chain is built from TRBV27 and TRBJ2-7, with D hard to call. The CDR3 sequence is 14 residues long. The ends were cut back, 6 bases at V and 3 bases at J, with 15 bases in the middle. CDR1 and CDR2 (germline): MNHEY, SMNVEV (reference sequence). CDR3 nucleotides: TGTGCCAGCAGCCTTGACGTAACCCTCTACGAGCAGTACTTC. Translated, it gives CASSLDVTLYEQYF.

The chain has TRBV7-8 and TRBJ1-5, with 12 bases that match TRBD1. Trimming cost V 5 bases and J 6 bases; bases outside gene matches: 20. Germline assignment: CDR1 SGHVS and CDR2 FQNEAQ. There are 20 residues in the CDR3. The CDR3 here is CASSPSPSSLGQGARQPQHF. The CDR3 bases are TGTGCCAGCAGCCCCAGCCCATCCTCCCTGGGACAGGGGGCTCGTCAGCCCCAGCATTTT.

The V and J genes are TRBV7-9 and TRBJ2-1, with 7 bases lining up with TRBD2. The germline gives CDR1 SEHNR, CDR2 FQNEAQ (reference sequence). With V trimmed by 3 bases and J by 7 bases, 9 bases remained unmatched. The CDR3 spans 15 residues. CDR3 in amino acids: CASSFLAGRDNEQFF. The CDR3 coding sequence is TGTGCCAGCAGCTTCTTGGCAGGGAGGGATAATGAGCAGTTCTTC.

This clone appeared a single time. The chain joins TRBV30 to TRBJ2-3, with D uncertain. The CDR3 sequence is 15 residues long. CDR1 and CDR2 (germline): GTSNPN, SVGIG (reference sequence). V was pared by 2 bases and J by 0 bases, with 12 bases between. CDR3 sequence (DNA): TGTGCCTGGAGTCAGTGGCCCGCTAGCACAGATACGCAGTATTTT. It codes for CAWSQWPASTDTQYF.

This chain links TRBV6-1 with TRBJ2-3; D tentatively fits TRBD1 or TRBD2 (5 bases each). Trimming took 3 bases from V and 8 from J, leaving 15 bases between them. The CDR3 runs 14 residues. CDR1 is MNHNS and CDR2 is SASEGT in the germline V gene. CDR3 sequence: CASSERVGGGTQYF. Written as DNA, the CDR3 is TGTGCCAGCAGTGAGAGGGTTGGGGGTGGTACGCAGTATTTT.

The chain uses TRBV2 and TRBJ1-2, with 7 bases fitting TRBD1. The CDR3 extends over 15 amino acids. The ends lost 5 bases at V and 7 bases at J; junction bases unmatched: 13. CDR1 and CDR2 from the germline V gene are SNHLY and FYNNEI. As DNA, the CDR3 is TGTGCCAGCAGTAAACTAGACAGGGAAAAGGTTGGCTACACCTTC. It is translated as CASSKLDREKVGYTF.

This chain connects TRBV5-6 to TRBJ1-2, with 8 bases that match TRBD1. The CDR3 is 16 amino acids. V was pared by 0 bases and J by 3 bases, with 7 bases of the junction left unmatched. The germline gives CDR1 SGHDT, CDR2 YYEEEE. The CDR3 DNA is TGTGCCAGCAGCTTGGAATGGGACAGGAGGGACTATGGCTACACCTTC. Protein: CASSLEWDRRDYGYTF.

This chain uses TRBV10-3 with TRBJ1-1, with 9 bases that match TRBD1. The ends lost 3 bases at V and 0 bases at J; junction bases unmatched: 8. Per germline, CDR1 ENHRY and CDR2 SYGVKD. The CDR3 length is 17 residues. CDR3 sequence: CAISDLGTGPLNTEAFF. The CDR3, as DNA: TGTGCCATCAGTGACCTCGGGACAGGGCCCCTGAACACTGAAGCTTTCTTT.

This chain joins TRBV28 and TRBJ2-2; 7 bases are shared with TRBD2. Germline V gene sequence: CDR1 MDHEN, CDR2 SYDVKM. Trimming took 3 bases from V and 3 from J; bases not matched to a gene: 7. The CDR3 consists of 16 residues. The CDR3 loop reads CASSLGLAAYTGELFF. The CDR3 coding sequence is TGTGCCAGCAGTTTGGGGCTAGCGGCTTACACCGGGGAGCTGTTTTTT.

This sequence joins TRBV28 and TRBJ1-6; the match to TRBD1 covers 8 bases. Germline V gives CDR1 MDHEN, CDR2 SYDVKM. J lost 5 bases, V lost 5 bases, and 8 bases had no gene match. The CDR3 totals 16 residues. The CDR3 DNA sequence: TGTGCCAGCAGTCCGGAAGGACAGGGCGATAATTCACCCCTCCACTTT. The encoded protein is CASSPEGQGDNSPLHF.

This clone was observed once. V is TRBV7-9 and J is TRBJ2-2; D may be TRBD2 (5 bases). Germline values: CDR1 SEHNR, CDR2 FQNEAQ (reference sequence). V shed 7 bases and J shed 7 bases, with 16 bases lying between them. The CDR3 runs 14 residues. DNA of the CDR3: TGTGCCAGCACCCTTCCCAGCGAGGGCGGGGAGCTGTTTTTT. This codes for CASTLPSEGGELFF.

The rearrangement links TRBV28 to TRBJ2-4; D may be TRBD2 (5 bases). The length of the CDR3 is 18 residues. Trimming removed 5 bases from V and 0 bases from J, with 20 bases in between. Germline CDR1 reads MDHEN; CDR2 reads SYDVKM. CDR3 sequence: CASSKGVTSVIAKNIQYF. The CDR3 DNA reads TGTGCCAGCAGTAAGGGAGTTACATCGGTGATAGCCAAAAACATTCAGTACTTC.

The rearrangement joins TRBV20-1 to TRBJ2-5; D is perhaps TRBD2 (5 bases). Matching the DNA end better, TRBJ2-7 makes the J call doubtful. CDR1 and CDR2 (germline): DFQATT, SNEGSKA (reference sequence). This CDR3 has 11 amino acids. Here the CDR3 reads CSARAGYEQYF. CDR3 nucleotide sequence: TGCAGTGCTAGGGCGGGCTACGAGCAGTACTTC.

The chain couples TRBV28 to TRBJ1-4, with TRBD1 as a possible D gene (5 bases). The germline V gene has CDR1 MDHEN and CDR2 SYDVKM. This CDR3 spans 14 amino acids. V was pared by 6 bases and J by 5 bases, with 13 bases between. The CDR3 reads CASRRGELNEKLFF. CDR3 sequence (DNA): TGTGCCAGCAGGCGGGGGGAACTAAATGAAAAACTGTTTTTT.

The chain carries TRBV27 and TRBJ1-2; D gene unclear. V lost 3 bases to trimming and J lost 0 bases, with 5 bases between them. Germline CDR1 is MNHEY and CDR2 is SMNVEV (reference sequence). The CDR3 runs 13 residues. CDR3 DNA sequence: TGTGCCAGCAGTTTGGGCACTAACTATGGCTACACCTTC. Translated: CASSLGTNYGYTF.

CDR3 loop: CASSATEQETQYF. DNA of the CDR3: TGTGCCAGCAGTGCGACGGAACAAGAGACCCAGTACTTC. The genes are TRBV2 and TRBJ2-5; D unclear. Germline lookup yields CDR1 SNHLY and CDR2 FYNNEI. The CDR3 extends over 13 amino acids. Trimming removed 4 bases at V and 2 bases at J, with 8 bases between.

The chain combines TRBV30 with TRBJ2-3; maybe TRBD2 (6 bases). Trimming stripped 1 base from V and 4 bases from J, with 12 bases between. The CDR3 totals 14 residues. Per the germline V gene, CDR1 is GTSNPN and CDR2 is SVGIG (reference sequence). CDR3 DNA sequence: TGTGCCTGGAGTGCTTTAGCGGCATCAGATACGCAGTATTTT. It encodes CAWSALAASDTQYF.

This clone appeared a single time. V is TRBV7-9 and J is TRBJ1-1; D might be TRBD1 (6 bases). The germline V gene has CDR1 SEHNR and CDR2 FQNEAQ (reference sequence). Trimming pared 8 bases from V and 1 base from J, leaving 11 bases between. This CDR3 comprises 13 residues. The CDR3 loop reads CASLRGQNTEAFF. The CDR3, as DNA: TGTGCCAGCCTCCGGGGGCAGAACACTGAAGCTTTCTTT.

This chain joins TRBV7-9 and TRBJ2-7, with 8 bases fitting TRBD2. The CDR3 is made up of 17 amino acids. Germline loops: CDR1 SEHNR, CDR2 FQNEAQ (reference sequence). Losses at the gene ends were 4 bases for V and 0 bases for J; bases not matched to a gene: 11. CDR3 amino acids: CASSSSFSLAGSYEQYF. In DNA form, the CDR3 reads TGTGCCAGCAGCTCGTCATTTTCCCTAGCGGGCTCCTACGAGCAGTACTTC.

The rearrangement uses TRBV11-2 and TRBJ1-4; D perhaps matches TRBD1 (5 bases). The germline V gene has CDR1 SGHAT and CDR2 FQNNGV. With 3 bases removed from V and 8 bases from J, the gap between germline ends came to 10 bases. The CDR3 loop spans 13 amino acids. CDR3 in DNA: TGTGCCAGCAGCTTCCAGGGTGAAGAAAAACTGTTTTTT. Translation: CASSFQGEEKLFF.